The rows below give T cell receptor beta chains drawn from one sample of a study of blood T cell repertoires in COVID-19. Method: immunoSEQ multiplex PCR; TCRdb's copy keeps in-frame clones and lacks some. The sample consists of 110,000 to 150,000 clones, 65% to 85% of them appearing once. What was sequenced was peripheral blood. All receptors derive from a human donor in a cohort sampled during active COVID-19. CDR3s include the opening cysteine and the closing phenylalanine or tryptophan. D genes are given only for firm matches. Only some rows state a clone size, as once, few, many or a class for expanded clones.

abundance: once; d_gene: TRBD1; j_gene: TRBJ1-2; v_gene: TRBV6-4; CDR3aa: CASSDSIFSNINRGSGYGYTF; CDR3nt: TGTGCCAGCAGTGACTCAATATTTTCTAACATAAACAGGGGATCCGGCTATGGCTACACCTTC
abundance: .; d_gene: .; j_gene: TRBJ1-1; v_gene: TRBV21-1; CDR3aa: CASSKSSVSGMNTEAFF; CDR3nt: TGTGCCAGCAGCAAATCGTCGGTCTCGGGTATGAACACTGAAGCTTTCTTT
abundance: .; d_gene: .; j_gene: TRBJ1-1; v_gene: TRBV5-4; CDR3aa: CASSIQGTTEAFF; CDR3nt: TGTGCCAGCAGCATACAGGGTACCACTGAAGCTTTCTTT
abundance: .; d_gene: .; j_gene: TRBJ2-3; v_gene: TRBV4-2; CDR3aa: CASSQRLAGSTDTQYF; CDR3nt: TGTGCCAGCAGCCAGAGGCTGGCGGGATCAACAGATACGCAGTATTTT
abundance: .; d_gene: TRBD1; j_gene: TRBJ1-5; v_gene: TRBV11-2; CDR3aa: CASSQGAGGNQPQHF; CDR3nt: TGTGCCAGCAGCCAGGGGGCCGGGGGCAATCAGCCCCAGCATTTT
abundance: once; d_gene: TRBD1; j_gene: TRBJ2-5; v_gene: TRBV19; CDR3aa: CASSIRGHRETQYF; CDR3nt: TGTGCCAGTAGTATAAGGGGGCATAGAGAGACCCAGTACTTC
abundance: few; d_gene: .; j_gene: TRBJ1-3; v_gene: TRBV5-1; CDR3aa: CASSQTGLGNTIYF; CDR3nt: TGCGCCAGCAGCCAGACAGGCTTGGGAAACACCATATATTTT
abundance: .; d_gene: .; j_gene: TRBJ2-7; v_gene: TRBV7-9; CDR3aa: CASSFTGGAEEQYF; CDR3nt: TGTGCCAGCAGCTTCACTGGGGGCGCGGAAGAGCAGTACTTC
abundance: .; d_gene: TRBD1; j_gene: TRBJ2-7; v_gene: TRBV27; CDR3aa: CASSSPGGKWNEQYF; CDR3nt: TGTGCCAGCAGTTCCCCAGGGGGAAAGTGGAACGAGCAGTACTTC
abundance: .; d_gene: .; j_gene: TRBJ2-7; v_gene: TRBV5-4; CDR3aa: CASSLEGGRGQYF; CDR3nt: TGTGCCAGCAGCTTGGAAGGCGGCCGGGGGCAGTACTTC
abundance: .; d_gene: TRBD1; j_gene: TRBJ2-7; v_gene: TRBV5-1; CDR3aa: CASSVGTAASEQYF; CDR3nt: TGCGCCAGCAGCGTAGGGACAGCAGCCTCCGAGCAGTACTTC
abundance: .; d_gene: .; j_gene: TRBJ2-7; v_gene: TRBV11-2; CDR3aa: CASSFQYEQYF; CDR3nt: TGTGCCAGCAGCTTCCAATACGAGCAGTACTTC
abundance: .; d_gene: .; j_gene: TRBJ1-1; v_gene: TRBV4-2; CDR3aa: CASSQGGGVTEAFF; CDR3nt: TGTGCCAGCAGCCAAGGCGGGGGGGTTACTGAAGCTTTCTTT
abundance: .; d_gene: TRBD1; j_gene: TRBJ2-2; v_gene: TRBV12-3/TRBV12-4; CDR3aa: CASSLQGKGELFF; CDR3nt: TGTGCCAGCAGTCTACAGGGGAAAGGGGAGCTGTTTTTT
abundance: few; d_gene: .; j_gene: TRBJ2-5; v_gene: TRBV2; CDR3aa: CASSVDWGGEETQYF; CDR3nt: TGTGCCAGCAGTGTGGATTGGGGGGGCGAAGAGACCCAGTACTTC
abundance: once; d_gene: TRBD1; j_gene: TRBJ2-4; v_gene: TRBV6-5; CDR3aa: CASTWTGGAKNIQYF; CDR3nt: TGTGCCAGCACCTGGACAGGGGGTGCCAAAAACATTCAGTACTTC
abundance: .; d_gene: .; j_gene: TRBJ2-7; v_gene: TRBV6-5; CDR3aa: CASSNGGPSYEQYF; CDR3nt: TGTGCCAGCTCGAACGGGGGACCGTCCTACGAGCAGTACTTC
abundance: .; d_gene: TRBD1; j_gene: TRBJ1-3; v_gene: TRBV3-1/TRBV3-2; CDR3aa: CASSHQGARNTIYF; CDR3nt: TGTGCCAGCAGCCATCAGGGGGCAAGAAACACCATATATTTT
abundance: .; d_gene: TRBD1; j_gene: TRBJ2-6; v_gene: TRBV5-1; CDR3aa: CASSLRTGNGANVLTF; CDR3nt: TGCGCCAGCAGCTTGAGGACAGGGAATGGGGCCAACGTCCTGACTTTC
abundance: .; d_gene: .; j_gene: TRBJ2-7; v_gene: TRBV7-2; CDR3aa: CASSLRPVTGGEQYF; CDR3nt: TGTGCCAGCAGCTTACGTCCCGTCACAGGCGGCGAGCAGTACTTC
abundance: few; d_gene: TRBD2; j_gene: TRBJ2-7; v_gene: TRBV4-1; CDR3aa: CASSQAAGGGSYEQYF; CDR3nt: TGCGCCAGCAGCCAAGCCGCCGGCGGGGGCTCCTACGAGCAGTACTTC
abundance: .; d_gene: .; j_gene: TRBJ1-4; v_gene: TRBV2; CDR3aa: CASSESRAGEKLFF; CDR3nt: TGTGCCAGCAGTGAAAGCCGAGCAGGTGAAAAACTGTTTTTT
abundance: .; d_gene: TRBD1; j_gene: TRBJ1-1; v_gene: TRBV7-2; CDR3aa: CASSPRDRGFVEAFF; CDR3nt: TGTGCCAGCAGCCCCCGGGACAGGGGTTTTGTTGAAGCTTTCTTT
abundance: .; d_gene: .; j_gene: TRBJ1-4; v_gene: TRBV28; CDR3aa: CASSFLGGIEKLFF; CDR3nt: TGTGCCAGCAGTTTTCTGGGGGGAATTGAAAAACTGTTTTTT
abundance: .; d_gene: .; j_gene: TRBJ2-1; v_gene: TRBV9; CDR3aa: CASSVDGGLYNEQFF; CDR3nt: TGTGCCAGCAGCGTAGACGGGGGGCTATACAATGAGCAGTTCTTC